This T cell receptor beta chain originates from a study of T cell changes during pregnancy in multiple sclerosis. Sequencing used immunoSEQ multiplex PCR; TCRdb keeps in-frame clones, though not all of them. The sample has 65,000 to 70,000 clones; 92% are singletons. The CDR3 has 16 amino acids. J gave up 2 bases and V 5 bases, and 9 bases lay outside the gene matches. Germline-derived CDR1 and CDR2 are LNHDA and SQIVND (reference sequence). The clonotype originates from a female donor in good health, enrolled as a control in a pregnancy study. The chain joins TRBV19 to TRBJ1-5; 7 bases agree with TRBD1. Sample: peripheral blood, taken in the third trimester of pregnancy. CDR3: CASSRTQGPRNQPQHF. The CDR3 nucleotides read TGTGCCAGTAGTCGAACACAGGGGCCGCGCAATCAGCCCCAGCATTTT.